This paragraph covers one TCR beta chain sequence. Its antigen is unknown. Cells were sorted as HLA-DR+CD14-CD3+CD4+CD25low/- from PBMCs. The data originate from a study of circulating and synovial CD4+ cells in juvenile arthritis. Study outcomes and limitations: T cell genome counts differed by at least an order of magnitude between CPL and CD4 samples. Bulk blood CD4 repertoires were more diverse than these.

The data were produced by immunoSEQ multiplex PCR, yet TCRdb's version contains in-frame clones alone and is incomplete. This table has a few thousand clones, roughly 90% appearing once. Germline CDR1 and CDR2: SGHKS and YYEKEE (reference sequence). The CDR3 covers 17 residues. V dropped 4 bases and J dropped 4 bases, with 23 bases sitting between them. V and J are TRBV5-5 and TRBJ1-1; tentatively, D is TRBD1 (5 bases). Sequenced: HLA-DR+ CD4+ T cells from blood. Sample subset: circulating pathogenic-like lymphocytes, sorted as HLA-DR+CD14-CD3+CD4+CD25low/- blood T cells. This sequence originates from a human donor with juvenile idiopathic arthritis. The CDR3 sequence is CASSPAGGWAGGTEAFF. The DNA for the CDR3 is TGTGCCAGCAGCCCCGCGGGGGGGTGGGCGGGGGGCACTGAAGCTTTCTTT.